This T cell receptor beta chain was found in a study of tumor-infiltrating lymphocytes in primary liver carcinoma. Study findings and constraints: Reduced overlap was seen in tumor-adjacent and tumor-blood pairs versus tumor region pairs.

The CDR3 is 16 residues long. V lost 5 bases to trimming and J lost 7 bases; unmatched junction nucleotides: 11. CDR1 SQVTM and CDR2 ANQGSEA come from the germline V gene. A primer matching the constant region was used to make TCR beta cDNA from around 550 ng of total RNA. Three nested multiplex PCR rounds of slightly modified ARM-PCR generated TCR beta libraries. Both of the initial two PCR rounds ran for around 10 cycles and employed TRBV1-TRBV30 forward primers alongside a C-beta reverse primer. TCRdb re-called the multiplex PCR reads through MiXCR, storing one row per CDR3 protein. The sample carries almost 200,000 distinct CDR3 sequences, less than 65% recorded once. Both blood RNA, taken from unsorted whole blood, and germline DNA were extracted. Roughly 3.7 milliliters of peripheral blood were gathered ahead of the operation. Regarding this clonotype: Its antigen remains unidentified. A much larger clone sits a single nucleotide away, making a read error possible.

The sample taken for sequencing was peripheral blood. This receptor was obtained from a woman aged 60 to 75 with primary liver carcinoma and hepatitis B virus infection. This chain uses TRBV29-1 with TRBJ2-7, with 16 bases identical to TRBD2. The CDR3 DNA reads TGCAGCGTTTTGGGACTAGCGGGAGGGCCGCCGGAGGAGCAGTACTTC. This sequence encodes CSVLGLAGGPPEEQYF.